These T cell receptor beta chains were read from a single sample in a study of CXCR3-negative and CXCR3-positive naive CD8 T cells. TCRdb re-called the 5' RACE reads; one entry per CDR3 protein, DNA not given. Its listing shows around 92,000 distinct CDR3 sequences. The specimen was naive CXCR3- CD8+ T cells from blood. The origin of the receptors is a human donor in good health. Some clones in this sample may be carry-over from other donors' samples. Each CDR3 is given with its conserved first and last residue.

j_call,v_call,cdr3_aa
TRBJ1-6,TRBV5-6,CASSLEGPLHF
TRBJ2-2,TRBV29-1,CSASTNTGELFF
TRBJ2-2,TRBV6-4,CASSDREGSNTGELVF
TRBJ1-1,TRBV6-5,CASSYGQGGDTEAFF
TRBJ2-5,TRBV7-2,CASSLTGTSGETQYF
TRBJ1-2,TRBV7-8,CASSSARRESSYGYTF
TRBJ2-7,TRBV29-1,CSVEGSSGVPYEQYF
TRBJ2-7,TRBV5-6,CASSLALAGNYEQYF
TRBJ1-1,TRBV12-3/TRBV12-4,CASSLGPRDRDTEAFF
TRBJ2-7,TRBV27,CASSPTFRGDYEQYF
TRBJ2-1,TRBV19,CASSIGSGGYNEQFF
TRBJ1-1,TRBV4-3,CASSQDYGGITEAFF
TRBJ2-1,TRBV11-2,CASSLVRDDTHNEQFF
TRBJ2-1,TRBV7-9,CASSPHPLAGQYNEQFF
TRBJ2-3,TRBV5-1,CASSLDGYTDTQYF
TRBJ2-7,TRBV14,CASSQGWGEVEQYF
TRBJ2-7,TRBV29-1,CSVPLGGRNDEQYF
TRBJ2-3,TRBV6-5,CASRQGSTDTQYF
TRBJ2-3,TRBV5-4,CASSAITSTDTQYF
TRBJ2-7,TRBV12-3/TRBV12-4,CASTSRGGYEQYF
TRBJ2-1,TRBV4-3,CASSQDPQGQDNEQFF
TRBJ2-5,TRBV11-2,CASSSNLAGVSSETQYF
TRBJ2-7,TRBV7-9,CASSLVGGVGEQYF
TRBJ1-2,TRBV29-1,CSGGWGENYGYTF
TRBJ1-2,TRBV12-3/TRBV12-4,CASSPTEGYGYTF
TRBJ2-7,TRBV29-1,CSVEAESTYEQYF
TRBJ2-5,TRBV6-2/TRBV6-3,CASSSLETQYF
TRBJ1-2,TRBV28,CASSLSHGTVNGYTF
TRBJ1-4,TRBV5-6,CASTTMGGEKLFF
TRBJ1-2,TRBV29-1,CSVEGDRIENYGYTF
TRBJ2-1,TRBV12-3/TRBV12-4,CASRGLLADEQFF
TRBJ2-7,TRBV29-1,CSVEGPLEGDTYEQYF
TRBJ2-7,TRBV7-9,CASSEGGGSSYEQYF
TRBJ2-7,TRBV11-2,CASGHYELEQYF
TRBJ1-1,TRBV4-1,CASSQLPGLPGPEAFF
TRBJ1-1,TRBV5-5,CASTPGVNTEAFF
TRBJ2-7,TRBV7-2,CASSLVNGELYEQYF
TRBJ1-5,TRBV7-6,CASSLADGQPQHF
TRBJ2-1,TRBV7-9,CASSDSSYNEQFF
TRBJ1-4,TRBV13,CASSVTGRMTNEKLFF
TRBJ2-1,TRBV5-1,CASSLPVQQFF
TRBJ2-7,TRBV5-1,CASRFGPAYEQYF
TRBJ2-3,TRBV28,CASSLGAGVITDTQYF
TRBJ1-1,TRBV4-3,CASSQEGAMNTEAFF
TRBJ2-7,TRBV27,CASSLMAGASYEQYF